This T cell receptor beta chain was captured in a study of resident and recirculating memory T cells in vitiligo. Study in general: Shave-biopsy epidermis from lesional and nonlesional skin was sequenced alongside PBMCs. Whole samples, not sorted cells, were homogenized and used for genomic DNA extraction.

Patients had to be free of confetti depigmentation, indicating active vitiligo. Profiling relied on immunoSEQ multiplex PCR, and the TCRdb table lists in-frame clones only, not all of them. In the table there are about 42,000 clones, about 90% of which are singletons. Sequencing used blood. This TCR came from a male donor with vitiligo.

The CDR3 loop is CAWNTGHLTDTQYF. CDR3 coding DNA: TGTGCCTGGAACACAGGGCACCTAACGGATACGCAGTATTTT. The V call is TRBV30, the J call TRBJ2-3; tentative D call: TRBD1 (6 bases). Trimming took 4 bases from V and 6 from J, leaving 17 bases between them. CDR3 length equals 14 residues. Germline CDR1 GTSNPN, CDR2 SVGIG (reference sequence). The variable domain in full, with the rest retrieved from reference TRBV30 and TRBJ2-3, is SQTIHQWPATLVQPVGSPLSLECTVEGTSNPNLYWYRQAAGRGLQLLFYSVGIGQISSEVPQNLSASRPQDRQFILSSKKLLLSDSGFYLCAWNTGHLTDTQYFGPGTRLTVL.